Listed here is a single T cell receptor (beta chain). This sample stems from a study of blood T cell repertoires in COVID-19. Study background: Donors in the United States, Italy and Spain gave samples during acute or convalescent COVID-19. T cells, B-cell-depleted T cells, or PBMCs supplied cDNA or gDNA.

The length of the CDR3 is 13 residues. Trimming pared 6 bases from V and 5 bases from J, leaving 13 bases between. Germline CDR1 and CDR2: MDHEN and SYDVKM. Patients in Seattle were enrolled during active infection, then followed longitudinally. Assay: immunoSEQ multiplex PCR; the TCRdb copy retains only in-frame clones and omits some. The sample consists of about 440,000 clones, about 91% of them appearing once. The J gene is TRBJ2-5, the V gene TRBV28, with D perhaps TRBD1 (5 bases). Sequences were obtained from peripheral blood. The sequence was obtained from a woman aged 45-60 years with COVID-19, enrolled during active disease. This chain's CDR3 is CASSKDSLETQYF. The CDR3 region has the DNA TGTGCCAGCAGCAAAGACAGTCTGGAGACCCAGTACTTC.